This passage covers 27 T cell receptor beta chains from one sample sequenced in a study of identical twins. MiXCR, applied by TCRdb to the 5' RACE reads, yields one record per CDR3 protein. The repertoire holds under 1 million distinct CDR3 sequences, with over 9% as singletons. The same specimen was also included in a second study, on yellow fever vaccine responses in identical twins.

Sequencing was performed on PBMCs. These receptors all stem from a woman aged 18-35 years in good health.

This clonotype was counted a few times. The rearrangement joins TRBV7-2 to TRBJ1-2, with D possibly TRBD1 on 5 matching bases. Trimming took off 5 bases at V and 5 bases at J, with 12 bases between the two ends. Germline CDR1 SGHTA, CDR2 FQGNSA. This CDR3 is built from 13 residues. This CDR3 is CASSPQGEYGYTF. The CDR3 coding sequence is TGTGCCAGCAGCCCCCAAGGGGAGTATGGCTACACCTTC.

This clonotype was picked up a small number of times. This chain connects TRBV12-3 or TRBV12-4 to TRBJ1-5; maybe TRBD1 (6 bases). The CDR3 length is 13 residues. Trimming left V 7 bases short and J 3 bases short, with 10 bases between. Here the CDR3 reads CASNTGTNQPQHF. As DNA, the CDR3 is TGTGCCAGCAATACAGGGACCAATCAGCCCCAGCATTTT.

The chain links TRBV3-1 to TRBJ2-1, with TRBD2 as a possible D gene (6 bases). Trimming took 3 bases from V and 4 from J, leaving 13 bases between them. The CDR3 sequence is 15 residues long. In germline, CDR1 is LGHDT, CDR2 YNNKEL (reference sequence). DNA for the CDR3: TGTGCCAGCAGCCAGGACGGGAGAGTTTACAATGAGCAGTTCTTC. Encoded protein: CASSQDGRVYNEQFF.

V is TRBV10-3 and J is TRBJ2-5; D remains unclear. The CDR3 spans 14 residues. CDR1 ENHRY and CDR2 SYGVKD come from the germline V gene. V was pared by 5 bases and J by 2 bases, with 12 bases between. The DNA for the CDR3 is TGTGCCATCAGTACCCCCCCCAGACAAGAGACCCAGTACTTC. It encodes CAISTPPRQETQYF.

This clonotype was seen a handful of times. This chain uses TRBV15 with TRBJ2-1; 11 positions match TRBD2. The length of the CDR3 is 15 residues. Trimming took 3 bases from V and 3 from J; bases not matched to a gene: 1. Germline V lookup: CDR1 LNHNV, CDR2 YYDKDF (reference sequence). As DNA, the CDR3 is TGTGCCACCAGCAGCGGGACTAGCGGCTACAATGAGCAGTTCTTC. This encodes CATSSGTSGYNEQFF.

V and J are TRBV25-1 and TRBJ2-7, with TRBD1 matching 12 bases. With 1 base clipped from V and 7 bases from J, the junction kept 5 bases outside the gene matches. The CDR3 is made up of 15 amino acids. Germline V gives CDR1 MGHDK, CDR2 SYGVNS. The CDR3 here is CASSESGTGGAEQYF. CDR3 coding DNA: TGTGCCAGCAGTGAATCCGGGACAGGGGGCGCGGAGCAGTACTTC.

This clonotype was observed many times. The V call is TRBV20-1, the J call TRBJ2-1; perhaps TRBD2 as D (6 bases). Trimming pared 7 bases from V and 10 bases from J, leaving 23 bases between. The germline V gene has CDR1 DFQATT and CDR2 SNEGSKA (reference sequence). This CDR3 has 14 amino acids. This CDR3 is CSVTGTSYTGEQFF. CDR3 nucleotide sequence: TGCAGTGTTACCGGGACTTCCTACACTGGAGAGCAGTTCTTC.

This clonotype has just a few counts. The J gene is TRBJ2-1, the V gene TRBV10-3; 9 positions match TRBD1. CDR3 size: 14 residues. Germline CDR1 reads ENHRY; CDR2 reads SYGVKD. V shed 11 bases, J shed 5 bases, and the junction held 10 bases outside the gene matches. The CDR3 loop is CAANAGTGNNEQFF. CDR3 sequence (DNA): TGTGCCGCGAACGCCGGGACAGGGAACAATGAGCAGTTCTTC.

The chain combines TRBV20-1 with TRBJ2-3; TRBD2 matches 7 bases. Germline V lookup: CDR1 DFQATT, CDR2 SNEGSKA (reference sequence). The CDR3 loop spans 11 amino acids. Trimming took 7 bases from V and 3 from J; bases not matched to a gene: 1. Written as DNA, the CDR3 is TGCAGTGGGGGGGGAACAGATACGCAGTATTTT. This gives the protein CSGGGTDTQYF.

The chain recombines TRBV20-1 with TRBJ1-2, with 9 bases that match TRBD1. CDR1 DFQATT and CDR2 SNEGSKA come from the germline V gene (reference sequence). This CDR3 is built from 15 residues. After removal of 7 bases from V and 8 bases from J, the junction contained 17 bases not matched to a gene. CDR3 nucleotide sequence: TGCAGTGGGATGAGGACGGGACAGGGTATATACGGCTACACCTTC. Protein: CSGMRTGQGIYGYTF.

DNA for the CDR3: TGTGCCATCAGTGCTCGACTAGCGGGAGGGCCCTACGAGCAGTACTTC. Residues: CAISARLAGGPYEQYF. J is TRBJ2-7 and V is TRBV10-3, with 14 bases lining up with TRBD2. Germline V CDR1 and CDR2: ENHRY, SYGVKD. This CDR3 comprises 16 residues. The J segment lost 2 bases and the V segment lost 4 bases, leaving 4 bases of the junction unmatched.

The rearrangement uses TRBV20-1 and TRBJ1-2; a possible D gene is TRBD1 (5 bases). The CDR3 spans 12 residues. The V gene's germline CDR1 is DFQATT and CDR2 SNEGSKA (reference sequence). Trimming took 5 bases from V and 6 from J, leaving 13 bases between them. CDR3 sequence reads: CSAGAGLDGYTF. For the CDR3, the DNA is TGCAGTGCTGGGGCGGGGCTAGATGGCTACACCTTC.

The chain employs TRBV14 and TRBJ2-1; 10 nucleotides align to TRBD1. Germline CDR1 is SGHDN and CDR2 is FVKESK. The trim removed 1 base at V and 5 bases at J, leaving 5 bases unmatched. This CDR3 has 16 residues. The chain's CDR3 is CASSQAYGQGDNEQFF. The CDR3 DNA reads TGTGCCAGCAGCCAAGCGTACGGACAGGGGGACAATGAGCAGTTCTTC.

There are a few counts of this clonotype. The chain links TRBV28 to TRBJ2-7; a possible D gene is TRBD1 (5 bases). V lost 4 bases and J 6 bases, leaving 16 bases between the germline ends. CDR1 is MDHEN and CDR2 is SYDVKM in the germline V gene. The CDR3 runs to 14 residues. In DNA, the CDR3 is TGTGCCAGCAGTTCCCCCGACCCCAGGGTCGAGCAGTACTTC. Its translation is CASSSPDPRVEQYF.

This chain joins TRBV7-2 and TRBJ1-2; maybe TRBD1 (6 bases). The germline gives CDR1 SGHTA, CDR2 FQGNSA. V gave up 5 bases and J gave up 4 bases, with 20 bases separating them. This CDR3 has 16 residues. CDR3 in amino acids: CASSPGVGAPGYGYTF. As DNA, the CDR3 is TGTGCCAGCAGCCCCGGGGTGGGGGCGCCGGGCTATGGCTACACCTTC.

This clonotype has at least ten counts. The chain recombines TRBV12-3 or TRBV12-4 with TRBJ2-1; D gene unclear. This CDR3 region has 13 residues. Trimming shortened V by 2 bases and J by 6 bases, and 8 bases separated the two germline ends. CDR3 sequence: CASSLLGPNEQFF. The DNA for the CDR3 is TGTGCCAGCAGTTTACTAGGACCCAATGAGCAGTTCTTC.

The rearrangement uses TRBV12-3 or TRBV12-4 and TRBJ2-1, with D unclear. V was shortened by 5 bases and J by 5 bases, with 10 bases between the two germline ends. The CDR3 is 13 amino acids. The chain's CDR3 is CASSRERNNEQFF. The CDR3 DNA is TGTGCCAGCAGTCGAGAAAGGAACAATGAGCAGTTCTTC.

This clonotype was seen a handful of times. The chain combines TRBV29-1 with TRBJ2-1, with D possibly being TRBD1 or TRBD2 (6 bases each). Trimming left V 5 bases short and J 4 bases short, with 15 bases between. This CDR3 is built from 14 residues. CDR1 is SQVTM and CDR2 is ANQGSEA in the germline V gene. CDR3 bases: TGCAGCGTTCAGAGCCGGGGGCATTACAATGAGCAGTTCTTC. This sequence encodes CSVQSRGHYNEQFF.

This rearrangement joins TRBV3-1 to TRBJ2-3, with TRBD2 identical over 14 bases. Trimming took 4 bases from V and 4 from J; bases not matched to a gene: 7. Germline V gene lookup returns CDR1 LGHDT and CDR2 YNNKEL (reference sequence). This CDR3 region has 17 residues. The CDR3 region is CASSPRGTSGGADTQYF. Here the CDR3 DNA reads TGTGCCAGCAGCCCGCGGGGGACTAGCGGGGGAGCAGATACGCAGTATTTT.

The sample holds a few counts of this clonotype. The chain is built from TRBV14 and TRBJ2-1, with D hard to call. Trimming took 0 bases from V and 5 from J, leaving 14 bases between them. This CDR3 is built from 16 residues. Germline lookup yields CDR1 SGHDN and CDR2 FVKESK. Here the CDR3 reads CASSQDQVLGNNEQFF. For the CDR3, the DNA is TGTGCCAGCAGCCAAGATCAGGTTCTGGGAAACAATGAGCAGTTCTTC.

This clonotype appeared a few times. CDR3 bases: TGTGCCAGCACCTTGGGGGGTTGGGAGCAGTACTTC. It translates to CASTLGGWEQYF. This rearrangement joins TRBV12-3 or TRBV12-4 to TRBJ2-7, with a possible D match to TRBD2 (6 bases). This CDR3 spans 12 amino acids. The V and J ends lost 7 bases and 7 bases respectively, with 14 bases between them.

This clonotype was seen a handful of times. This chain links TRBV10-2 with TRBJ2-5, with unresolved D. Germline V CDR1 and CDR2: WSHSY, SAAADI. This CDR3 has 13 residues. The ends were cut back, 3 bases at V and 2 bases at J, with 7 bases in the middle. The CDR3 nucleotides read TGCGCCAGCAGTGAAAACCCTCAAGAGACCCAGTACTTC. It translates to CASSENPQETQYF.

The chain links TRBV10-3 to TRBJ1-1; D perhaps matches TRBD1 (6 bases). The V and J ends lost 7 bases and 6 bases respectively, with 15 bases between them. Germline-derived CDR1 and CDR2 are ENHRY and SYGVKD. This CDR3 contains 13 residues. CDR3 sequence reads: CAIKGGLGSEAFF. CDR3 bases: TGTGCCATCAAGGGGGGTCTCGGCTCTGAAGCTTTCTTT.

J is TRBJ2-3 and V is TRBV28; D is undetermined. Trimming stripped 4 bases from V and 7 bases from J, with 6 bases between. Germline-derived CDR1 and CDR2 are MDHEN and SYDVKM. The CDR3 runs to 11 residues. CDR3 sequence: CASSSTHTQYF. The CDR3 region has the DNA TGTGCCAGCAGTTCGACACATACGCAGTATTTT.

There are many counts of this clonotype. The rearrangement joins TRBV12-3 or TRBV12-4 to TRBJ1-5, with no clear D. The CDR3 consists of 12 residues. Trimming removed 3 bases from V and 9 bases from J, with 9 bases in between. The CDR3 region is CASSFDMPPQHF. The CDR3 nucleotides read TGTGCCAGCAGTTTTGATATGCCGCCCCAGCATTTT.

In its sample, this clonotype was seen a few times. V and J are TRBV3-1 and TRBJ2-5; 8 bases fit TRBD2. This CDR3 region has 16 residues. Germline trimming cut 5 bases from V and 5 bases from J; bases unmatched to any gene: 13. Per the germline V gene, CDR1 is LGHDT and CDR2 is YNNKEL (reference sequence). The CDR3 bases are TGTGCCAGCAGCGTGACGGAACGGGAGGGCCGGGAGACCCAGTACTTC. Residues: CASSVTEREGRETQYF.

This clonotype occurred a few times. This sequence joins TRBV12-3 or TRBV12-4 and TRBJ1-2; no firm D call. V was pared by 6 bases and J by 6 bases, with 11 bases between. This CDR3 has 12 residues. The CDR3 loop reads CASRFIRDGYTF. The CDR3 region has the DNA TGTGCCAGCAGATTCATTCGTGATGGCTACACCTTC.